This T cell receptor (beta chain) was observed in a study of T-cell memory formation after mild COVID-19 (dated by TCRdb to the early 2020s). Background on the whole study: Most TCR sequence clusters were specific to one of the two donors. Two young, previously healthy adult volunteers made up the cohort, one male and one female. Longitudinal TCRalpha and TCRbeta repertoire sequencing tracked T-cell clones expanding and contracting after mild COVID-19 in a couple of donors.

Details on this clonotype: Its antigen has not been determined. No base-level quality is on record; no much larger clone is a single base apart.

General conclusions and limits of the study: Contracting CD4+ clones were found mainly in CM and EM memory subsets, while CD8+ clones were enriched in EMRA. The second-wave clones that peaked on day 37 were not confirmed to be SARS-CoV-2 specific. Only a couple of mild cases were covered by the study, and larger cohorts that include severe cases with pre-infection samples were considered necessary. From day 15 to 85, contracting clones showed balanced CD4/CD8 phenotypes, whereas a second wave of clones that expanded from day 15 to 37 leaned towards CD4+. The detection of some responding clones in pre-infection memory suggests that pre-existing cross-reactive memory T cells joined the SARS-CoV-2 response.

PBMCs were isolated by Ficoll-Paque density gradient centrifugation. Sequencing used an Illumina NovaSeq 6000. TCRalpha and TCRbeta cDNA libraries were built by 5'RACE with constant-segment primers, adding sample barcodes and unique molecular identifiers. RNA was extracted from every sample with Trizol reagent. Library amplification was performed in two PCR steps, and a second sample barcode and Illumina TruSeq adapters were introduced in the second step. The libraries were sequenced on an Illumina NovaSeq using 2 x 150 bp paired-end reads. The paper's data handling went like this. The reads were demultiplexed and collapsed into UMI-guided consensus sequences using migec v1.2.7. Using mixcr v2.1.11, the UMI consensuses were aligned to TRA and TRB V and J templates and assembled into clonotypes. A clonotype was counted as expanded or contracted only when both edgeR and NoisET called the clonotype significant, with the noise models trained on biological replicates. edgeR calls used a false discovery rate-adjusted p below 0.01 and a log2 fold-change threshold of 1. PCA with hierarchical clustering of max-normalized trajectories of the 1000 most abundant clonotypes was used as exploratory dynamics analysis. Separately sequenced CD4+ and CD8+ repertoires were used to assign a CD4 or CD8 phenotype to each responding clone. The public reads were reanalyzed by TCRdb: fastp trimming at Q25, MiXCR alignment, in-frame beta chains only. Each entry merges the rows of one CDR3 protein and shows their most common DNA and genes. The V and J calls come from TCRdb's annotation, not from the publication. The sample includes tens of thousands of distinct CDR3 sequences, with over 8.5% observed a single time. The ten largest clones capture 12% of the sample.

The source material was PBMCs or a T cell subset sorted from them (not recorded which). The receptor was derived from an adult woman who had mild COVID-19 (a few samples of this study predate the infection). The sample titles of this study are shuffled in the database, so cell type and time point are left out; the donor was told from shared clones.

The sequence in DNA is TGTGCCAGCAGCGACACCCAGTGGTACGAGCAGTACTTC. Its translation reads: CASSDTQWYEQYF. The sequence joins TRBV7-2 to TRBJ2-7; too little of a D gene remains to name it. The CDR3 has 13 amino acids, counting the end cysteine and phenylalanine. The entry retains the CDR3 DNA only, 39 bases that are in frame from base 1. CDR1 and CDR2, per the germline V gene, are SGHTA and FQGNSA. V and J are truncated by 5 bases and 4 bases respectively, leaving an intervening sequence of 12 bases.